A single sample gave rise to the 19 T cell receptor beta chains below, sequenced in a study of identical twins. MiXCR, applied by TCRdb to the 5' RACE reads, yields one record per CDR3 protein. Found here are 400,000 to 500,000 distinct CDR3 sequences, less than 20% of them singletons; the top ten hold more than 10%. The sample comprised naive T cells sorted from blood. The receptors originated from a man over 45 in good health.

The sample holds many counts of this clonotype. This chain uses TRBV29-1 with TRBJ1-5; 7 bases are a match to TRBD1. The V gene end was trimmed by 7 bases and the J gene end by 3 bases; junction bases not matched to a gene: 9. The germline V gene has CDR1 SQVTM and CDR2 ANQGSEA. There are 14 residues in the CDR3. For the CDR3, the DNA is TGCAGCGCTAGGGTAGGGACAGCCAATCAGCCCCAGCATTTT. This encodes CSARVGTANQPQHF.

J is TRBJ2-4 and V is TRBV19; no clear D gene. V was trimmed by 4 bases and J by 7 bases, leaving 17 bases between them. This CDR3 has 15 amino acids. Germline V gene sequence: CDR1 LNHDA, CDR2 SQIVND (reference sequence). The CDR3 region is CASSNLGIARNIQYF. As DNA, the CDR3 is TGTGCCAGTAGTAACCTGGGGATAGCAAGGAACATTCAGTACTTC.

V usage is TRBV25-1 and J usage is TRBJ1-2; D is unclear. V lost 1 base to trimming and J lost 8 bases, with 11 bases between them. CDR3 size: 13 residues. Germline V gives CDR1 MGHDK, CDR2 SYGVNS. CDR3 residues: CASSEWEREGYTF. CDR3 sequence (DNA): TGTGCCAGCAGTGAATGGGAGAGGGAAGGCTACACCTTC.

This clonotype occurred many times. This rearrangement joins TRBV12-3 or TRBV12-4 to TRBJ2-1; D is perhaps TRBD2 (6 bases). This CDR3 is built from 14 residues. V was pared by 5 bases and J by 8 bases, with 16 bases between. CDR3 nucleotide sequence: TGTGCCAGCAGTCCCTCCAGGGAGGTCCATGAGCAGTTCTTC. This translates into CASSPSREVHEQFF.

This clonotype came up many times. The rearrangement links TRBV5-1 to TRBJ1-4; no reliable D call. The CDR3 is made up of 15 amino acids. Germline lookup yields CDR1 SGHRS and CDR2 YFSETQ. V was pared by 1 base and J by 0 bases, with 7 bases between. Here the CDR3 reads CASSLRGATNEKLFF. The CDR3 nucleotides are TGCGCCAGCAGCTTGCGCGGAGCAACTAATGAAAAACTGTTTTTT.

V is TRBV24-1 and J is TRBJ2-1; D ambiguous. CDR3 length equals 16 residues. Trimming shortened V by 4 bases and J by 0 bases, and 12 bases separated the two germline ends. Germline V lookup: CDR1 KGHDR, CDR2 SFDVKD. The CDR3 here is CATSESRRSSYNEQFF. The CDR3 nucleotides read TGTGCCACCAGTGAATCCCGACGTAGCTCCTACAATGAGCAGTTCTTC.

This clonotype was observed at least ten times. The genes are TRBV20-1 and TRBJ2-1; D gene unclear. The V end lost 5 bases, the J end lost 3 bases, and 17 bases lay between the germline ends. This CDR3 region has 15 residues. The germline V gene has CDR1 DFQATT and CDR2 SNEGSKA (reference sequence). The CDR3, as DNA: TGCAGTGCTCCCGGCCGGTCCACCCGCTACAATGAGCAGTTCTTC. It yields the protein CSAPGRSTRYNEQFF.

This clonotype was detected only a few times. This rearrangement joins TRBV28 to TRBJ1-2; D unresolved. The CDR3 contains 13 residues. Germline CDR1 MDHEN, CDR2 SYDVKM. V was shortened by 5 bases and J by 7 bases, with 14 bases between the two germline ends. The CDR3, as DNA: TGTGCCAGCAGTGTAGAGGGCTTCCGTGGCTACACCTTC. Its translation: CASSVEGFRGYTF.

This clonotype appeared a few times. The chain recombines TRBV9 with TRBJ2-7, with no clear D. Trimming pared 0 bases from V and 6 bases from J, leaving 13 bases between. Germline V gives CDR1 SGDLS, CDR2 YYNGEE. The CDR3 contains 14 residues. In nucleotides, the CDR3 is TGTGCCAGCAGCGTAGAAAACAACGGGCCCGAGCAGTACTTC. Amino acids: CASSVENNGPEQYF.

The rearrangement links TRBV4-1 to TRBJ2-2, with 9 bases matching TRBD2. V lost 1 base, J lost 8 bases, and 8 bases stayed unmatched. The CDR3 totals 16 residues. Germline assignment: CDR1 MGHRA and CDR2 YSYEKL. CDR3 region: CASSQGRGGRIGELFF. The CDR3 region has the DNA TGCGCCAGCAGCCAAGGGCGGGGGGGCCGAATAGGGGAGCTGTTTTTT.

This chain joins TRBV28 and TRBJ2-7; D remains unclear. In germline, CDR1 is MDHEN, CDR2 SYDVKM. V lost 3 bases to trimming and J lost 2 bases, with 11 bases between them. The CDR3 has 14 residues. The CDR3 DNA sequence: TGTGCCAGCAGTTTTCTGGGAACTACCTACGAGCAGTACTTC. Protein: CASSFLGTTYEQYF.

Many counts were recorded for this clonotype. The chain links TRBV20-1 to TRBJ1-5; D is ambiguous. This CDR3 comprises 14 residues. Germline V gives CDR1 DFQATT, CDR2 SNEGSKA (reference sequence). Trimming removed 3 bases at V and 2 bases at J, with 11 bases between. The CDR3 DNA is TGCAGTGCTAGGGTATCAGAGGGCAATCAGCCCCAGCATTTT. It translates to CSARVSEGNQPQHF.

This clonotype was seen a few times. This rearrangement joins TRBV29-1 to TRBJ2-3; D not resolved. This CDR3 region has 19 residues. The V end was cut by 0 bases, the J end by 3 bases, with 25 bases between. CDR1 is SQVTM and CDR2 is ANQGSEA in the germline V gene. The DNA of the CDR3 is TGCAGCGTTGAAGATCCGGACCTCTATAGCTTCAGTCGGACAGATACGCAGTATTTT. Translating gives CSVEDPDLYSFSRTDTQYF.

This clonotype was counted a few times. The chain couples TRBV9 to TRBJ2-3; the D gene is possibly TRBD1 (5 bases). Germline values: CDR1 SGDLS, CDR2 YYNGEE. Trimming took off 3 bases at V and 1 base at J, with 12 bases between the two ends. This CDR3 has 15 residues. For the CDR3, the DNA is TGTGCCAGCAGCGCGGACACCCTGCGCACAGATACGCAGTATTTT. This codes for CASSADTLRTDTQYF. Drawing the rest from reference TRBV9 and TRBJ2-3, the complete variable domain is DSGVTQTPKHLITATGQRVTLRCSPRSGDLSVYWYQQSLDQGLQFLIQYYNGEERAKGNILERFSAQQFPDLHSELNLSSLELGDSALYFCASSADTLRTDTQYFGPGTRLTVL.

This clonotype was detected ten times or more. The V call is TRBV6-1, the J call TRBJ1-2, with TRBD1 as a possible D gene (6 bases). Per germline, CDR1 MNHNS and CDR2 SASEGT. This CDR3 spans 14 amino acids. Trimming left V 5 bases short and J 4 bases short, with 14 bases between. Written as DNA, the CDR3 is TGTGCCAGCAGTCCCTCCCAGGGGTTCTATGGCTACACCTTC. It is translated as CASSPSQGFYGYTF.

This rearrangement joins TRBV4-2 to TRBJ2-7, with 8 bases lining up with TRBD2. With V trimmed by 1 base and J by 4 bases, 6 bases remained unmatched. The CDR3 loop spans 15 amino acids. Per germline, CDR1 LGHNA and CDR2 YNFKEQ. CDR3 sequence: CASSQGTSGIYEQYF. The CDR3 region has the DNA TGTGCCAGCAGCCAAGGAACTAGCGGTATTTACGAGCAGTACTTC.

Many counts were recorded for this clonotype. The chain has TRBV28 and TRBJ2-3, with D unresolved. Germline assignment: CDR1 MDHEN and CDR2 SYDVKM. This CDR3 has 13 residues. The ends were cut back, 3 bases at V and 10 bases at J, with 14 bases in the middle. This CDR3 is CASSFRAPVSQYF. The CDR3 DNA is TGTGCCAGCAGTTTCCGGGCTCCAGTATCGCAGTATTTT.

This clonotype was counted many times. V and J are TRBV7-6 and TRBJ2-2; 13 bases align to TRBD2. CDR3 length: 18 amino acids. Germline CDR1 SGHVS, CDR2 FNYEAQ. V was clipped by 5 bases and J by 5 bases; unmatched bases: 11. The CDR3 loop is CASSRERTSGRSTGELFF. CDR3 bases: TGTGCCAGCAGCCGAGAAAGGACTAGCGGGAGATCGACCGGGGAGCTGTTTTTT.

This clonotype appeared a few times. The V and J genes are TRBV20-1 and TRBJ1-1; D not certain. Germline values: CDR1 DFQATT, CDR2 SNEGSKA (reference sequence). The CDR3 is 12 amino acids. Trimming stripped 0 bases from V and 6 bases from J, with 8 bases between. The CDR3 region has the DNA TGCAGTGCTAGAGATCAGCTAGCTGAAGCTTTCTTT. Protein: CSARDQLAEAFF.